This is a list of T cell receptor beta chains from one sample in a study of blood T cell repertoires in COVID-19. The data were produced by immunoSEQ multiplex PCR, yet TCRdb's version contains in-frame clones alone and is incomplete. Seen here are about 380,000 clones, 89% observed once, and the top ten hold 0.95% to 1.5%. The source material was peripheral blood. The receptors derive from a man aged 35 to 55 with acute or convalescent COVID-19. Each CDR3 is given with its conserved first and last residue. The order of the fields is D gene, V gene, CDR3 protein. The D gene is left open where the match is weak.

>.|TRBV27
CASSPSLGANYGYTF
>TRBD1|TRBV2
CASSGTGGNTEAFF
>.|TRBV19
CASSFRISYEQYF
>TRBD1|TRBV30
CAWSTTGLYGYTF
>TRBD2|TRBV19
CASSTERGDIKGRSETQYF
>TRBD2|TRBV5-1
CASSLGASGYNEQFF
>.|TRBV6-4
CASRQNMNTEAFF
>.|TRBV7-2
CASSSRAANEKLFF
>.|TRBV12-5
CASGLGLGGRYEQYF
>TRBD1|TRBV6-2/TRBV6-3
CASSSTRTGSGYTF
>TRBD1|TRBV6-6
CASSYETGGRIGELFF
>.|TRBV19
CASSMGAVNTEAFF
>.|TRBV28
CASSHLATNGQFF
>.|TRBV12-3/TRBV12-4
CASSPNARAPQHF
>.|TRBV7-9
CASSFGTGIEQYF
>.|TRBV10-1
CASSALSGTTGNNEQFF
>.|TRBV12-3/TRBV12-4
CASSLPGRGEQYF
>TRBD1|TRBV4-2
CASSQGAWDRVGNEQFF
>.|TRBV5-1
CASSPGDRPNTEAFF
>.|TRBV18
CASSPPGARGQGETQYF
>.|TRBV28
CASRRQVSGNTIYF
>.|TRBV6-6
CASSQPGTSMNTEAFF
>.|TRBV7-9
CASSPLVSSSYNEQFF
>TRBD2|TRBV6-6
CASSPLAGGLEQYF
>TRBD2|TRBV7-8
CASSERGGLAGDEQYF
>TRBD1|TRBV10-3
CAISEGQGAGQPQHF
>TRBD1|TRBV5-1
CASSFAQGLHQETQYF
>TRBD1|TRBV7-7
CASSRGQGSEAFF
>TRBD1|TRBV4-3
CASRIGQGASEAFF
>TRBD1|TRBV24-1
CATRPGQQNTEAFF
>.|TRBV29-1
CSVEDPLANFPYEQYF
>.|TRBV6-1
CASSEALRDRNNEQFF
>.|TRBV11-2
CASSFKGGNEQYF
>.|TRBV27
CASRIRDVSNQPQHF
>TRBD2|TRBV5-4
CASSLAGGTLVGELFF
>.|TRBV27
CASSFVRGSQPQHF
>.|TRBV5-4
CASSLVSSDGYTF